The 20 T cell receptor beta chains below all came from one sample that was sequenced in a study of blood T cell repertoires in COVID-19. This table comes from immunoSEQ multiplex PCR, and its TCRdb copy is limited to in-frame clones, with some not included. This repertoire shows around 150,000 clones, about four fifths found once; its top ten account for almost 9%. Sequencing was performed on peripheral blood. The source of these receptors is a man aged 30 to 39 with COVID-19, enrolled during active disease.

The rearrangement joins TRBV7-2 to TRBJ2-7; 9 bases line up with TRBD2. Germline CDR1 SGHTA, CDR2 FQGNSA. This CDR3 has 17 residues. V dropped 6 bases and J dropped 3; count of bases not matched to a gene: 15. CDR3 bases: TGTGCCAGCAGTCAAATCAGTAGCGGGAGAAGGAGCTACGAGCAGTACTTC. Amino acid sequence: CASSQISSGRRSYEQYF.

The chain carries TRBV19 and TRBJ1-6; 7 bases are a match to TRBD1. CDR1 is LNHDA, CDR2 SQIVND, per germline (reference sequence). Trimming cost V 5 bases and J 8 bases; bases outside gene matches: 12. The CDR3 is 16 residues long. CDR3 loop: CASSGGPGQRYSPLHF. Written as DNA, the CDR3 is TGTGCCAGTAGTGGGGGACCGGGACAGAGGTATTCACCCCTCCACTTT.

This chain connects TRBV19 to TRBJ1-1, with TRBD1 matching 7 bases. The V segment lost 5 bases and the J segment 2 bases; nucleotides outside the gene matches: 8. The CDR3 extends over 15 amino acids. CDR1 and CDR2 (germline): LNHDA, SQIVND (reference sequence). CDR3 nucleotides: TGTGCCAGTAGTCTCAGGGGACAGACAAACACTGAAGCTTTCTTT. It is translated as CASSLRGQTNTEAFF.

To note about this clone: The same CDR3 can be traced to other DNA sequences in this sample. DNA of the CDR3: TGTGCCTGGAGTGTACGGGGAAATCAGCCCCAGCATTTT. Its protein product is CAWSVRGNQPQHF. V usage is TRBV30 and J usage is TRBJ1-5; no clear D gene. In germline, CDR1 is GTSNPN, CDR2 SVGIG (reference sequence). This CDR3 is built from 13 residues. V lost 0 bases and J lost 4, with 7 bases in between.

In this sample, this clone turned up a few times. V usage is TRBV12-3 or TRBV12-4 and J usage is TRBJ1-2, with D possibly being TRBD1 (5 bases). Trimming removed 10 bases at V and 0 bases at J, with 12 bases between. The CDR3 is 13 amino acids. The CDR3 protein is CATRGLANYGYTF. The CDR3 DNA follows: TGTGCCACAAGGGGATTAGCTAACTATGGCTACACCTTC.

The chain joins TRBV15 to TRBJ1-5; 7 positions match TRBD1. CDR3 size: 17 residues. The V segment lost 0 bases and the J segment 5 bases; nucleotides outside the gene matches: 10. Looked up from germline, CDR1 is LNHNV and CDR2 is YYDKDF (reference sequence). CDR3 sequence (DNA): TGTGCCACCAGCAGAGATCGCGGGGACAGCTATTATCAGCCCCAGCATTTT. It codes for CATSRDRGDSYYQPQHF.

The rearrangement uses TRBV27 and TRBJ2-3; a weak D match, TRBD2 (6 bases). The CDR3 consists of 15 residues. V dropped 7 bases and J dropped 4 bases, with 18 bases sitting between them. Per the germline V gene, CDR1 is MNHEY and CDR2 is SMNVEV (reference sequence). CDR3 amino acids: CASTLRGGWSDTQYF. The CDR3, as DNA: TGTGCCAGCACCTTAAGGGGAGGATGGTCAGATACGCAGTATTTT.

The CDR3 nucleotides are TGTGCCAGCAGCGACCGACTAGCGGGAGAAATCAATGAGCAGTTCTTC. This encodes CASSDRLAGEINEQFF. The chain carries TRBV9 and TRBJ2-1; TRBD2 matches at 12 bases. Germline CDR1 reads SGDLS; CDR2 reads YYNGEE. The CDR3 sequence is 16 residues long. After removal of 3 bases from V and 6 bases from J, the junction contained 7 bases not matched to a gene. The entire variable domain, with the rest obtained from reference TRBV9 and TRBJ2-1, is as follows: DSGVTQTPKHLITATGQRVTLRCSPRSGDLSVYWYQQSLDQGLQFLIQYYNGEERAKGNILERFSAQQFPDLHSELNLSSLELGDSALYFCASSDRLAGEINEQFFGPGTRLTVL.

This clone was observed a handful of times. This rearrangement joins TRBV5-1 to TRBJ2-2; TRBD1 is a possible D gene (6 bases). The germline V gene has CDR1 SGHRS and CDR2 YFSETQ. The V end was cut by 0 bases, the J end by 5 bases, with 11 bases between. This CDR3 comprises 15 residues. The CDR3 sequence: CASSLAGQGTGELFF. The CDR3 bases are TGCGCCAGCAGCTTGGCCGGCCAGGGGACCGGGGAGCTGTTTTTT.

V usage is TRBV30 and J usage is TRBJ1-2; D is possibly TRBD1 (5 bases). CDR1 and CDR2 from the germline V gene are GTSNPN and SVGIG (reference sequence). V lost 0 bases and J 7 bases, leaving 9 bases between the germline ends. This CDR3 spans 12 amino acids. For the CDR3, the DNA is TGTGCCTGGAGTGTGGGGCGGTTTGGCTACACCTTC. It translates to CAWSVGRFGYTF.

V is TRBV6-5 and J is TRBJ2-5; D may be TRBD1 (6 bases). This CDR3 contains 13 residues. Trimming cost V 7 bases and J 4 bases, with 13 bases left between them. Germline V CDR1 and CDR2: MNHEY, SVGAGI. The CDR3 nucleotides are TGTGCCAGCAAGTCCACAGGGCCAGAGACCCAGTACTTC. This encodes CASKSTGPETQYF.

The V and J genes are TRBV18 and TRBJ2-5; maybe TRBD2 (6 bases). With 5 bases removed from V and 4 bases from J, the gap between germline ends came to 8 bases. From germline, CDR1 is KGHSH and CDR2 LQKENI. The CDR3 has 12 amino acids. DNA of the CDR3: TGTGCCAGCTCAGGGGGGAGAGAGACCCAGTACTTC. Translated: CASSGGRETQYF.

J is TRBJ2-7 and V is TRBV12-2; the table's D call of TRBD2 was not tested on the DNA. TRBV12-2 is reported as a pseudogene. The CDR3 spans 14 residues. The CDR3 sequence is CASRLLAGSYEQYF. CDR3 sequence (DNA): TGTGCAAGTCGCTTATTAGCGGGATCTTACGAGCAGTACTTC.

CDR3 region: CATSRGGSQESEQFF. The CDR3 DNA reads TGTGCCACCAGCAGGGGCGGGAGTCAGGAGAGTGAGCAGTTCTTC. V is TRBV15 and J is TRBJ2-1; TRBD2 aligns across 7 bases. The V gene end was trimmed by 3 bases and the J gene end by 9 bases; junction bases not matched to a gene: 11. Germline V gives CDR1 LNHNV, CDR2 YYDKDF (reference sequence). The CDR3 consists of 15 residues. The variable domain in full, completed from reference TRBV15 and TRBJ2-1, reads DAMVIQNPRYQVTQFGKPVTLSCSQTLNHNVMYWYQQKSSQAPKLLFHYYDKDFNNEADTPDNFQSRRPNTSFCFLDIRSPGLGDTAMYLCATSRGGSQESEQFFGPGTRLTVL.

This clone was counted between two and nine times. V and J are TRBV28 and TRBJ2-3; 7 positions match TRBD1. This CDR3 region has 13 residues. V lost 4 bases and J lost 6; bases outside the gene matches: 4. Germline V CDR1 and CDR2: MDHEN, SYDVKM. DNA for the CDR3: TGTGCCAGCAGTTGGACAGGAACGGATACGCAGTATTTT. Protein: CASSWTGTDTQYF.

DNA of the CDR3: TGCAGCGGAGCCTACGAGCAGTACTTC. Amino acid sequence: CSGAYEQYF. The genes are TRBV29-1 and TRBJ2-7; D gene uncertain. Deletions cut 7 bases from V and 2 bases from J, with 3 bases between. The CDR3 has 9 residues. The germline V gene encodes CDR1 SQVTM and CDR2 ANQGSEA.

The gene calls are TRBV6-5 and TRBJ2-7; 11 nucleotides match TRBD1. CDR3 length equals 14 residues. Germline loops: CDR1 MNHEY, CDR2 SVGAGI. With 6 bases clipped from V and 7 bases from J, the junction kept 8 bases outside the gene matches. CDR3 residues: CASRSGQGAREQYF. CDR3 DNA sequence: TGTGCCAGCAGAAGTGGACAGGGGGCGCGAGAGCAGTACTTC.

V gene TRBV28 combines with J gene TRBJ2-1; 7 nucleotides align to TRBD2. V lost 3 bases to trimming and J lost 3 bases; unmatched junction nucleotides: 5. Germline loops: CDR1 MDHEN, CDR2 SYDVKM. The CDR3 runs to 15 residues. The chain's CDR3 is CASSFSGSIYNEQFF. CDR3 nucleotides: TGTGCCAGCAGTTTTAGCGGGTCCATCTACAATGAGCAGTTCTTC.

The V gene is TRBV7-9, the J gene TRBJ2-1, with D possibly being TRBD1 (6 bases). The CDR3 is made up of 14 amino acids. Germline V CDR1 and CDR2: SEHNR, FQNEAQ (reference sequence). Trimming removed 5 bases from V and 8 bases from J, with 16 bases in between. CDR3 sequence (DNA): TGTGCCAGCAGCCCCAGGGGACCCGTGGATGAGCAGTTCTTC. It codes for CASSPRGPVDEQFF.

This rearrangement joins TRBV6-5 to TRBJ2-7; 10 nucleotides align to TRBD2. CDR3 length: 15 residues. The trim removed 6 bases at V and 2 bases at J, leaving 7 bases unmatched. The germline gives CDR1 MNHEY, CDR2 SVGAGI. The CDR3 DNA sequence: TGTGCCAGCAGCGGGATTAGCGGGAGGACCTACGAGCAGTACTTC. Translating gives CASSGISGRTYEQYF.